Detailed here is one T cell receptor beta chain. Mismatch with germline at one junction end may stem from a read error. No cell sorting was done before RNA was extracted from the tissue. TCRbeta libraries were built with three rounds of nested PCR, modified from ARM-PCR. TCRdb redid the calling of the multiplex PCR reads with MiXCR, one entry per CDR3 protein. The data show some 74,000 distinct CDR3 sequences, roughly 72% seen once. The sample comes from a study of tumor and adjacent non-tumor tissue in lung cancer. What was sequenced was lung tumor tissue. The clonotype was recovered from a woman in her forties with non-small cell lung cancer.

The CDR3 sequence: CASMTGTYEQYF. DNA for the CDR3: TGCGCCAGCATGACAGGGACCTACGAGCAGTACTTC. This chain links TRBV6-5 with TRBJ2-7; 7 nucleotides line up with TRBD1. CDR1 and CDR2 from the germline V gene are MNHEY and SVGAGI. The CDR3 is 12 residues long.